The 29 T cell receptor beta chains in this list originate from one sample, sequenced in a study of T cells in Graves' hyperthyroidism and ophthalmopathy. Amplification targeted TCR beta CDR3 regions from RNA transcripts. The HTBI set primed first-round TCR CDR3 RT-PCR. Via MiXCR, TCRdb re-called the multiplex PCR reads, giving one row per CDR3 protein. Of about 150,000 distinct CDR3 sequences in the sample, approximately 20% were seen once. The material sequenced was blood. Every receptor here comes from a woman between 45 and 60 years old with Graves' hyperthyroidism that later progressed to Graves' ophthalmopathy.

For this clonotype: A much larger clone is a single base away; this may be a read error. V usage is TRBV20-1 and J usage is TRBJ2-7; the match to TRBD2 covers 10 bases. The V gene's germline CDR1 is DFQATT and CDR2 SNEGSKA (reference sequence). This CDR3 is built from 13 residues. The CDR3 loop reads CGVGLATSYEQYF. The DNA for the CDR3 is TGCGGTGTGGGACTAGCGACCTCATACGAGCAGTACTTC.

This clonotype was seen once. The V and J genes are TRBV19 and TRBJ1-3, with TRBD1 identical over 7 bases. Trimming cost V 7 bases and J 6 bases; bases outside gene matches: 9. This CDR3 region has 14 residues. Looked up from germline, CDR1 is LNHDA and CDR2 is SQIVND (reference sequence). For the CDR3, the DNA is TGTGCCAGTACCCCACAGGGGCGAGTAAACACCATATATTTT. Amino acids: CASTPQGRVNTIYF.

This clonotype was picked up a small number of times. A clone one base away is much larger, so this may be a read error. CDR3 coding DNA: TGTACCAGCAGTTTAAAGACACTACAAGGCTACACCTTC. It is translated as CTSSLKTLQGYTF. V gene TRBV28 combines with J gene TRBJ1-2; D ambiguous. CDR1 and CDR2 (germline): MDHEN, SYDVKM. This CDR3 region has 13 residues.

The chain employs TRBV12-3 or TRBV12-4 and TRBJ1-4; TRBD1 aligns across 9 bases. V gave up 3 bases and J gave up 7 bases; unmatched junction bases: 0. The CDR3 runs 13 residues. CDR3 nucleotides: TGTGCCAGCAGTTTGGGACAGGGTGAAAAACTGTTTTTT. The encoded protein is CASSLGQGEKLFF.

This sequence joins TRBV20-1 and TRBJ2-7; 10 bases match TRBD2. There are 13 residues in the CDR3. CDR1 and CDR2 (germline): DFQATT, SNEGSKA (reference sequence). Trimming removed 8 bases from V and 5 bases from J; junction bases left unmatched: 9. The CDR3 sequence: CSQLAGDNHEQYF. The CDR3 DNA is TGCAGTCAGCTAGCGGGAGATAACCACGAGCAGTACTTC.

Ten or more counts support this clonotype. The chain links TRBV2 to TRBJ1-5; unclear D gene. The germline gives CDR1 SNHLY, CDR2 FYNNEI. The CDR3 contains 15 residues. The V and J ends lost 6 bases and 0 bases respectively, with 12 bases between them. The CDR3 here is CASRRDDNSNQPQHF. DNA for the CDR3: TGTGCCAGCAGACGCGACGACAATAGCAATCAGCCCCAGCATTTT.

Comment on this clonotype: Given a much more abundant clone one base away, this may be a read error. CDR3 nucleotides: TGTGCCAGCAAGAGGGAAACTAGCGGGAGGGGGAACAATGAGCAGTTCTTC. Protein product: CASKRETSGRGNNEQFF. The gene calls are TRBV2 and TRBJ2-1, with 13 bases aligning to TRBD2. With 7 bases clipped from V and 5 bases from J, the junction kept 11 bases outside the gene matches. Germline values: CDR1 SNHLY, CDR2 FYNNEI. The CDR3 is 17 amino acids.

As DNA, the CDR3 is TGTGCCAGTACCCCGGTTGGGGGCCCCGTCTCTGGGGCCAACGTCCTGACTTTC. Protein product: CASTPVGGPVSGANVLTF. The V gene is TRBV19, the J gene TRBJ2-6, with D tentatively TRBD1 (6 bases). This CDR3 is built from 18 residues. Trimming removed 7 bases from V and 0 bases from J, with 19 bases in between. Germline V gene sequence: CDR1 LNHDA, CDR2 SQIVND (reference sequence). Full variable domain (remainder filled in from reference TRBV19 and TRBJ2-6): DGGITQSPKYLFRKEGQNVTLSCEQNLNHDAMYWYRQDPGQGLRLIYYSQIVNDFQKGDIAEGYSVSREKKESFPLTVTSAQKNPTAFYLCASTPVGGPVSGANVLTFGAGSRLTVL.

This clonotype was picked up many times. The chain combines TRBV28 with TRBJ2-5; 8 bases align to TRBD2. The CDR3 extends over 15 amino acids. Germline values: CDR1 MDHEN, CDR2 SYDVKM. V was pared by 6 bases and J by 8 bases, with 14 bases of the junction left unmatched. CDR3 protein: CASSLATSGQRTQYF. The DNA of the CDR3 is TGTGCCAGCAGCCTAGCAACTAGCGGACAGAGAACCCAGTACTTC.

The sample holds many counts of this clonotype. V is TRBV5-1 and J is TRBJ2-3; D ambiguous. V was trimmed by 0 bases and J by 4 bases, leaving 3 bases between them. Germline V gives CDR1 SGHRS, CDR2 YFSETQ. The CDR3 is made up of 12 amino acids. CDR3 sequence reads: CASSLAADTQYF. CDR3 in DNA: TGCGCCAGCAGCTTGGCGGCAGATACGCAGTATTTT.

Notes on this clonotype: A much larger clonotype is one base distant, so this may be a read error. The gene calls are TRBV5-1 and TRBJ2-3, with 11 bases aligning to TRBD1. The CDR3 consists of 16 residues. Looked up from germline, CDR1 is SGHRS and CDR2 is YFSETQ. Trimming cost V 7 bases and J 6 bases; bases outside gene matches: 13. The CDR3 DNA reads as TGCGCCAGCCTAGCCGCCCCGGGACAGGGGGGGGATACGCAGTATTTT. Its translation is CASLAAPGQGGDTQYF.

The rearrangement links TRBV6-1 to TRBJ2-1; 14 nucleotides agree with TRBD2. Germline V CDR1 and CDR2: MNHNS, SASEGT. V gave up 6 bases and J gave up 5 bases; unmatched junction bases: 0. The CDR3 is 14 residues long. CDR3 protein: CASRTSGGDNEQFF. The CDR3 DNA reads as TGTGCCAGCAGGACTAGCGGGGGGGACAATGAGCAGTTCTTC.

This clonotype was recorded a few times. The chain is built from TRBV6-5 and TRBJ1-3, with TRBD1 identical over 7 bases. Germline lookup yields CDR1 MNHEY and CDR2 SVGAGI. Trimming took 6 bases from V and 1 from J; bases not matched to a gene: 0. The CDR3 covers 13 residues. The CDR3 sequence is CASSRGSGNTIYF. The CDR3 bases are TGTGCCAGCAGCAGGGGGTCTGGAAACACCATATATTTT.

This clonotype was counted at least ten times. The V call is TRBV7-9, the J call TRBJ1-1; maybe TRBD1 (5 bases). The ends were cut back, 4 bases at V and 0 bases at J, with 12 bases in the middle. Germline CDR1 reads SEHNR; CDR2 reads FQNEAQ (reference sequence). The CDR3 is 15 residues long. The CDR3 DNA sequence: TGTGCCAGCAGCTCCTCGAGGGGTTTGAACACTGAAGCTTTCTTT. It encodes CASSSSRGLNTEAFF.

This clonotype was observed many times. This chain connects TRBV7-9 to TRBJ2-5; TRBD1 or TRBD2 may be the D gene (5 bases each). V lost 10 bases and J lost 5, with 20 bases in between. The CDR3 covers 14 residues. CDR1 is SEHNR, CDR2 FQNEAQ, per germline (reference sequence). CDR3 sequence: CATPTELGEETQYF. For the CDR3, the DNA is TGTGCCACCCCGACGGAGTTGGGGGAGGAGACCCAGTACTTC. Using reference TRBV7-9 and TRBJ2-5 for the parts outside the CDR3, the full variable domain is DTGVSQNPRHKITKRGQNVTFRCDPISEHNRLYWYRQTLGQGPEFLTYFQNEAQLEKSRLLSDRFSAERPKGSFSTLEIQRTEQGDSAMYLCATPTELGEETQYFGPGTRLLVL.

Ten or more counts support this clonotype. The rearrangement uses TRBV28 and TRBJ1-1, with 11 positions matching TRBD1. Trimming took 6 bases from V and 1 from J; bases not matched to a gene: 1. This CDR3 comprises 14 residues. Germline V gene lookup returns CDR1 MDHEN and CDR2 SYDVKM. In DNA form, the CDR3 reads TGTGCCAGCAGGGGGACAGGGGGGAACACTGAAGCTTTCTTT. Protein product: CASRGTGGNTEAFF.

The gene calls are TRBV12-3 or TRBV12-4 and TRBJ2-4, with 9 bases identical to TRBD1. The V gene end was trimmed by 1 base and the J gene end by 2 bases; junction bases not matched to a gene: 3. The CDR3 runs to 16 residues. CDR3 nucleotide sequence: TGTGCCAGCAGTTTAGTCGGACAGGGGTCCAAAAACATTCAGTACTTC. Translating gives CASSLVGQGSKNIQYF.

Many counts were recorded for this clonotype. The chain's CDR3 is CASSPGQTYGYTF. Here the CDR3 DNA reads TGTGCCAGCAGCCCGGGACAGACCTATGGCTACACCTTC. V usage is TRBV7-2 and J usage is TRBJ1-2; 7 bases agree with TRBD1. The CDR3 length is 13 residues. V shed 5 bases, J shed 4 bases, and the junction held 4 bases outside the gene matches. Germline V gene lookup returns CDR1 SGHTA and CDR2 FQGNSA.

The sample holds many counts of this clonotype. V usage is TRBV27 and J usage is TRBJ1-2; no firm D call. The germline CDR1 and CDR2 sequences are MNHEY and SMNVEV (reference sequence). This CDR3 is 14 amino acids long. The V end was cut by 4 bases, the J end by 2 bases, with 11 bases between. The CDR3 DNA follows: TGTGCCAGCAGTTCCCCGGCGCGGAACTATGGCTACACCTTC. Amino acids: CASSSPARNYGYTF.

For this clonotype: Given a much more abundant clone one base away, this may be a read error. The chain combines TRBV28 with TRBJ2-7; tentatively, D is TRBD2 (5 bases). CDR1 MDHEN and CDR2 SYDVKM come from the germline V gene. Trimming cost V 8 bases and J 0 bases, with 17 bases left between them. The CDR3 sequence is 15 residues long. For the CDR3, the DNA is TGTGCCAGCGTCGGATGGGGTGCGGGCTCCTACGAGCAGTACTTC. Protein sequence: CASVGWGAGSYEQYF.

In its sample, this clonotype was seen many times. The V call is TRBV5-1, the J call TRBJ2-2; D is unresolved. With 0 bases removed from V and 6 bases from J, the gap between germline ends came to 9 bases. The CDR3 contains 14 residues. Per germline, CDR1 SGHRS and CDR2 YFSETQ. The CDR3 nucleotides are TGCGCCAGCAGCTTGGGCGGCGGCGCCGGGGAGCTGTTTTTT. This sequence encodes CASSLGGGAGELFF.

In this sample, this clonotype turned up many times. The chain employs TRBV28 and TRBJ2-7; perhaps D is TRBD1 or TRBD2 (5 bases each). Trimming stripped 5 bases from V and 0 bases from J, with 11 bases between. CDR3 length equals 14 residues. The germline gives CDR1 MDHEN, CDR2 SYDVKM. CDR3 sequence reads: CASSTTGTSYEQYF. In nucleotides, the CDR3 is TGTGCCAGCAGTACGACCGGGACCTCCTACGAGCAGTACTTC.

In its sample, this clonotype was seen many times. The CDR3 here is CASSSGGTYEQYF. For the CDR3, the DNA is TGTGCCAGCAGTTCAGGCGGTACCTACGAGCAGTACTTC. The rearrangement joins TRBV6-2 or TRBV6-3 to TRBJ2-7; D is uncertain. The V end lost 4 bases, the J end lost 2 bases, and 9 bases lay between the germline ends. This CDR3 contains 13 residues. From germline, CDR1 is MNHEY and CDR2 SVGEGT.

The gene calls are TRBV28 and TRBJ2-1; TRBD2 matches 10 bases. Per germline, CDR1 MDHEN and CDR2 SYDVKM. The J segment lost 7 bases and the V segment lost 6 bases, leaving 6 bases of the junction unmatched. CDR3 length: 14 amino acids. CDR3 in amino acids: CASRTLAGENEQFF. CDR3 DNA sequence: TGTGCCAGCAGAACCCTAGCGGGAGAAAATGAGCAGTTCTTC.

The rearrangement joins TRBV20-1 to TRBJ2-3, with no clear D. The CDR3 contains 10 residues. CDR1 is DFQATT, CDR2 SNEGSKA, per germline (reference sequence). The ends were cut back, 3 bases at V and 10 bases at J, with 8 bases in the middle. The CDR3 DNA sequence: TGCAGTGCTAGGGTCTGGGCGCAGTATTTT. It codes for CSARVWAQYF.

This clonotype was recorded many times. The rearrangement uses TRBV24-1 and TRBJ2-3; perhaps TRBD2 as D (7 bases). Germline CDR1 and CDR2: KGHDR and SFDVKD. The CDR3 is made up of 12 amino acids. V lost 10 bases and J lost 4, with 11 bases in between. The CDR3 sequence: CATGGGADTQYF. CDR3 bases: TGTGCCACAGGAGGGGGGGCAGATACGCAGTATTTT.

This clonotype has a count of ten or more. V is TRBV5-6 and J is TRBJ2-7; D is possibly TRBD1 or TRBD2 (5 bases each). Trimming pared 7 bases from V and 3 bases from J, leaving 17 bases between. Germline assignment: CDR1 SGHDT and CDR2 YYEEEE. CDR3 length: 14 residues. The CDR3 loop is CASSTGTANYEQYF. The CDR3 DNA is TGTGCCAGCTCCACCGGGACGGCCAACTACGAGCAGTACTTC.

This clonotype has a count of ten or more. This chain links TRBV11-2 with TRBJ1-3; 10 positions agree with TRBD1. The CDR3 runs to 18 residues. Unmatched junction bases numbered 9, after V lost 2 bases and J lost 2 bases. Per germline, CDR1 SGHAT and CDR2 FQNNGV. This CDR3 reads CASSLPWDRGSAGNTIYF. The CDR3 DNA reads TGTGCCAGCAGCTTACCCTGGGACAGGGGCAGTGCTGGAAACACCATATATTTT. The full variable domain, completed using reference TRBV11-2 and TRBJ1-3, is EAGVAQSPRYKIIEKRQSVAFWCNPISGHATLYWYQQILGQGPKLLIQFQNNGVVDDSQLPKDRFSAERLKGVDSTLKIQPAKLEDSAVYLCASSLPWDRGSAGNTIYFGEGSWLTVV.

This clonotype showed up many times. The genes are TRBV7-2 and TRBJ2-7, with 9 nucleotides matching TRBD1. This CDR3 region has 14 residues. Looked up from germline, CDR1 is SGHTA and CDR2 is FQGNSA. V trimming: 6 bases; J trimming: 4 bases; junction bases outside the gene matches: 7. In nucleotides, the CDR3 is TGTGCCAGCAGACCCGGACAGGGGAAATACGAGCAGTACTTC. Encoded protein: CASRPGQGKYEQYF.